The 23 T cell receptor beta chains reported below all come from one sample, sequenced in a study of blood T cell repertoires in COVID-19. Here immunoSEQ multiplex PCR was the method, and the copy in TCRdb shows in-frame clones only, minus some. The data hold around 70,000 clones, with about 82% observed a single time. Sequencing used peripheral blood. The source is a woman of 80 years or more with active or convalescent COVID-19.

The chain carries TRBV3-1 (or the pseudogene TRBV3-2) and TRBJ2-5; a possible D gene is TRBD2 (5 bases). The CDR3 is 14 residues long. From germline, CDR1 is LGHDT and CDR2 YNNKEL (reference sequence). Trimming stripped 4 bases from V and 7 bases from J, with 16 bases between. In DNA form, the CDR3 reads TGTGCCAGCAGCCCCCCAGAGATTCGGGGGACCCAGTACTTC. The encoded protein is CASSPPEIRGTQYF.

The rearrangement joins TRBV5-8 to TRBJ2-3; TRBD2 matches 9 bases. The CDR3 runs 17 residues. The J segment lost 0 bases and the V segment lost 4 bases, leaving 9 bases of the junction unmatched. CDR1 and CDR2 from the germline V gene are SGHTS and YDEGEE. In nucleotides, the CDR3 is TGTGCCAGCAGCGCTCGGACTAGCGCCGCTAGCACAGATACGCAGTATTTT. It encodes CASSARTSAASTDTQYF.

The CDR3 nucleotides read TGTGCCAGTACCATAGCGGGAGCCTACAATGAGCAGTTCTTC. Protein sequence: CASTIAGAYNEQFF. V is TRBV19 and J is TRBJ2-1; 9 bases match TRBD2. The germline gives CDR1 LNHDA, CDR2 SQIVND (reference sequence). This CDR3 has 14 residues. V shed 7 bases and J 2 bases; nucleotides not matched to a gene: 3.

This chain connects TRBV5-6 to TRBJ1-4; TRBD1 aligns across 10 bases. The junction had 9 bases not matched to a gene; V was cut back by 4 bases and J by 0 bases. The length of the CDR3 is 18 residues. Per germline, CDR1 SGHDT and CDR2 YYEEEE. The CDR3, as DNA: TGTGCCAGCAGCCTGGGTGGACAGGGGGTTGCAACTAATGAAAAACTGTTTTTT. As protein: CASSLGGQGVATNEKLFF.

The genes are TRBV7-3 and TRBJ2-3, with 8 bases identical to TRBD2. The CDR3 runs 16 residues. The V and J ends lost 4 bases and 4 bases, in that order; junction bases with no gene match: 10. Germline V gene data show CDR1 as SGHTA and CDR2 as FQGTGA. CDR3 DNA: TGTGCCAGCAGCTCTAGCCCTAGCGGGTTTGCAGATACGCAGTATTTT. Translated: CASSSSPSGFADTQYF. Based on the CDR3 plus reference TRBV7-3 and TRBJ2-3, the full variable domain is GAGVSQTPSNKVTEKGKYVELRCDPISGHTALYWYRQSLGQGPEFLIYFQGTGAADDSGLPNDRFFAVRPEGSVSTLKIQRTERGDSAVYLCASSSSPSGFADTQYFGPGTRLTVL.

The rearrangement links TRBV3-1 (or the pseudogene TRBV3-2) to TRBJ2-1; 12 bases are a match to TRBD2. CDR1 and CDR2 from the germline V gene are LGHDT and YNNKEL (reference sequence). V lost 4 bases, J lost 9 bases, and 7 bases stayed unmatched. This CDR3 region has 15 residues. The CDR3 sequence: CASSRSSGGASEQFF. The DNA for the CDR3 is TGTGCCAGCAGCCGGTCTAGCGGGGGGGCCAGTGAGCAGTTCTTC.

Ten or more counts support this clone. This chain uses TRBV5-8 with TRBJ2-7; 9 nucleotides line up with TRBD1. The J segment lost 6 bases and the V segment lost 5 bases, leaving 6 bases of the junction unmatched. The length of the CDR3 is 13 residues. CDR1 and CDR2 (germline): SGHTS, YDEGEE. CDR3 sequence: CASRLQGASEQYF. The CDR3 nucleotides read TGTGCCAGCAGATTACAGGGGGCGAGCGAGCAGTACTTC. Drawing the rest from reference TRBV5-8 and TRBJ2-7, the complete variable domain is EAGVTQSPTHLIKTRGQQATLRCSPISGHTSVYWYQQALGLGLQFLLWYDEGEERNRGNFPPRFSGRQFPNYSSELNVNALELEDSALYLCASRLQGASEQYFGPGTRLTVT.

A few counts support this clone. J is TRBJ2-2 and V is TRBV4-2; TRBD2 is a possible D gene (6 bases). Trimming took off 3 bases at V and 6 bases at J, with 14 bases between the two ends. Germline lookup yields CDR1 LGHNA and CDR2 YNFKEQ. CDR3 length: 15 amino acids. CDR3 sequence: CASSQGVGGAGELFF. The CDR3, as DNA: TGTGCCAGCAGCCAGGGGGTGGGGGGAGCCGGGGAGCTGTTTTTT.

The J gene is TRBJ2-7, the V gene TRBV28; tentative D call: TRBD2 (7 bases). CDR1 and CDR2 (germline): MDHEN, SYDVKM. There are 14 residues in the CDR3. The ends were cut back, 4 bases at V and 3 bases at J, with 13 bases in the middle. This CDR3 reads CASSSAGADYEQYF. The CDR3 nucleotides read TGTGCCAGCAGTTCTGCGGGGGCCGACTACGAGCAGTACTTC.

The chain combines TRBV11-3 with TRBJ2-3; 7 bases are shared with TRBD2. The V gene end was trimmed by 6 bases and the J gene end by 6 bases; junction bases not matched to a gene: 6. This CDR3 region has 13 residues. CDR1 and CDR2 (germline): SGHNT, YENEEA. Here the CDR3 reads CASRGEGRDTQYF. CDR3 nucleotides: TGTGCCAGCAGAGGGGAGGGTCGGGATACGCAGTATTTT.

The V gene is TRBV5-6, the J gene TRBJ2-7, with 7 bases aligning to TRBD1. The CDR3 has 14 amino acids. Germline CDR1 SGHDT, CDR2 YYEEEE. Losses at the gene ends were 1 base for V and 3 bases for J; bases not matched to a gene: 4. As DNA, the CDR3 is TGTGCCAGCAGCTTGATGGGACAGAGCTACGAGCAGTACTTC. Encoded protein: CASSLMGQSYEQYF.

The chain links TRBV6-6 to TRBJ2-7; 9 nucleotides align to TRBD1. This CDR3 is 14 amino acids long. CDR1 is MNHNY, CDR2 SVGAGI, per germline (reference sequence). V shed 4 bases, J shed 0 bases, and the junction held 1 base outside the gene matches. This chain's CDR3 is CASSSDRGSYEQYF. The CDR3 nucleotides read TGTGCCAGCAGTTCGGACAGGGGCTCCTACGAGCAGTACTTC.

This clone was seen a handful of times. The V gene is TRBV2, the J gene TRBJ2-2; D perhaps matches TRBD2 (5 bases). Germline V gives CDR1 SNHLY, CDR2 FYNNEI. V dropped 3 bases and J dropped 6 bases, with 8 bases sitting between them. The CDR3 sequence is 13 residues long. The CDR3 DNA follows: TGTGCCAGCAGTGAGAAGAGGGCCGGGGAGCTGTTTTTT. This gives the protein CASSEKRAGELFF.

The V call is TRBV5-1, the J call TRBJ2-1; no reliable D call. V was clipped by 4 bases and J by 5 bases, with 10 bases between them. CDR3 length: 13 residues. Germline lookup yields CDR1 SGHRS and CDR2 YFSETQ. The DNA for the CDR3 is TGCGCCAGCAGCCTAACTGAGAACAATGAGCAGTTCTTC. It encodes CASSLTENNEQFF.

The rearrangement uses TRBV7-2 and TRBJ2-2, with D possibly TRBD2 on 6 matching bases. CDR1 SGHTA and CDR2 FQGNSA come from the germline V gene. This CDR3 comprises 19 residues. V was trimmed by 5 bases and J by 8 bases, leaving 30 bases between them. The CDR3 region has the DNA TGTGCCAGCAGCCCCTGGACTATTAAGATGCTACCGACACCGGGGGAGCTGTTTTTT. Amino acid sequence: CASSPWTIKMLPTPGELFF.

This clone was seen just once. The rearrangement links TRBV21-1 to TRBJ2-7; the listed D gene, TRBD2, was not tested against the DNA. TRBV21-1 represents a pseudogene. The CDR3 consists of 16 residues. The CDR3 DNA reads TGTGCCAGCAGCAAAGGGAAGCGGATCACCTCCTACGAGCAGTACTTC. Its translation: CASSKGKRITSYEQYF.

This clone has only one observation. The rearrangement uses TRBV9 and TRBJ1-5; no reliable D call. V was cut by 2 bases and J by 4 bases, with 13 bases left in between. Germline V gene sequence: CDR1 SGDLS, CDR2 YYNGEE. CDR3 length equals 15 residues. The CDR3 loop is CASSVDPTFNQPQHF. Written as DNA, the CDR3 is TGTGCCAGCAGCGTTGATCCGACTTTTAATCAGCCCCAGCATTTT.

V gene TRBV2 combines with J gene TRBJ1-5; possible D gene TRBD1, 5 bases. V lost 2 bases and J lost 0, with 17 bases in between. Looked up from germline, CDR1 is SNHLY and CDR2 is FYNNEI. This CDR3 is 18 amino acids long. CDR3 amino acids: CASSEKGTRRASNQPQHF. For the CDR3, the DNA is TGTGCCAGCAGTGAAAAGGGGACCCGGAGGGCTAGCAATCAGCCCCAGCATTTT.

The CDR3 is CASSLPTGTELDTQYF. The CDR3, as DNA: TGCGCCAGCAGCTTACCAACCGGGACAGAACTGGATACGCAGTATTTT. The genes are TRBV5-1 and TRBJ2-3; 7 nucleotides line up with TRBD1. The germline CDR1 and CDR2 sequences are SGHRS and YFSETQ. This CDR3 spans 16 amino acids. With 2 bases clipped from V and 6 bases from J, the junction kept 12 bases outside the gene matches. The variable domain in full, completed from reference TRBV5-1 and TRBJ2-3, reads KAGVTQTPRYLIKTRGQQVTLSCSPISGHRSVSWYQQTPGQGLQFLFEYFSETQRNKGNFPGRFSGRQFSNSRSEMNVSTLELGDSALYLCASSLPTGTELDTQYFGPGTRLTVL.

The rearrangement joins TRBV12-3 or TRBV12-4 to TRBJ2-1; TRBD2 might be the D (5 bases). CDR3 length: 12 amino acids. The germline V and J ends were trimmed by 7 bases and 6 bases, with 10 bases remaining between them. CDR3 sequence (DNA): TGTGCCAGCACTAGGAGGAGCAATGAGCAGTTCTTC. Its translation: CASTRRSNEQFF.

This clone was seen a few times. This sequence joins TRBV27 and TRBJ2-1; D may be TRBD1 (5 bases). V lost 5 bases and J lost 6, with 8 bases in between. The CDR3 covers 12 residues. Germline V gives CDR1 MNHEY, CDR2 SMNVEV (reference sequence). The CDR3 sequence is CASSQGINEQFF. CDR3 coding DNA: TGTGCCAGCAGTCAGGGAATCAATGAGCAGTTCTTC.

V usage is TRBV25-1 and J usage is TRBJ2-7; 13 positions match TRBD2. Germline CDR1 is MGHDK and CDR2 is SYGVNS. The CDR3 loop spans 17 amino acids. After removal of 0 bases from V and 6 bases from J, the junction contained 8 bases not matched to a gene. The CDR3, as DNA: TGTGCCAGCAGTGAATATACTAGCGGGGGGGCTAGTAGCGAGCAGTACTTC. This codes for CASSEYTSGGASSEQYF.

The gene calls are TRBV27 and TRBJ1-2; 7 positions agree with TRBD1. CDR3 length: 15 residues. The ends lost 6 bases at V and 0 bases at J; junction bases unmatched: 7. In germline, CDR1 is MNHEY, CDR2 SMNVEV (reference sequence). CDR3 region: CASRETGTANYGYTF. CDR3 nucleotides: TGTGCCAGCAGGGAAACCGGGACAGCTAACTATGGCTACACCTTC.